The 12 T cell receptor beta chains below come from one sample, sequenced in a study of Graves' ophthalmopathy and Graves' hyperthyroidism. Amplification of the TCR beta CDR3 regions used RNA transcripts (as template). An opening RT-PCR round employed HTBI primers and preceded a second-round multiplex PCR. TCRdb passed the multiplex PCR reads through MiXCR, listing each CDR3 protein once. The sample has about 1.1 million distinct CDR3 sequences, 35% to 45% seen once. The sequenced sample consisted of peripheral blood or thyroid tissue (not recorded which). Receptor source: an adult man with Graves' hyperthyroidism.

CDR3 DNA: TGTGCCAGCACCATGACAGGGGGAAACTATGGCTACACCTTC. This translates into CASTMTGGNYGYTF. The genes are TRBV2 and TRBJ1-2; 9 bases are a match to TRBD1. The CDR3 contains 14 residues. Germline loops: CDR1 SNHLY, CDR2 FYNNEI. Germline trimming cut 7 bases from V and 2 bases from J; bases unmatched to any gene: 5.

This clonotype was picked up a small number of times. This rearrangement joins TRBV28 to TRBJ1-2; 8 nucleotides agree with TRBD1. This CDR3 is built from 15 residues. Per the germline V gene, CDR1 is MDHEN and CDR2 is SYDVKM. Trimming cost V 2 bases and J 4 bases; bases outside gene matches: 6. For the CDR3, the DNA is TGTGCCAGCAGTTTACCATCCGGGACAGGCTATGGCTACACCTTC. Protein product: CASSLPSGTGYGYTF.

Concerning this clonotype: A single base separates this from a much larger clone, so it may be a read error. The chain joins TRBV7-3 to TRBJ2-2, with D hard to call. Germline lookup yields CDR1 SGHTA and CDR2 FQGTGA. CDR3 length: 15 amino acids. The CDR3 coding sequence is TGTGGCAGCAGCCCCGACACCGCGAACACCGGGGAGCTGTTTTTT. Translating gives CGSSPDTANTGELFF. The entire variable domain, with the rest obtained from reference TRBV7-3 and TRBJ2-2, is as follows: GAGVSQTPSNKVTEKGKYVELRCDPISGHTALYWYRQSLGQGPEFLIYFQGTGAADDSGLPNDRFFAVRPEGSVSTLKIQRTERGDSAVYLCGSSPDTANTGELFFGEGSRLTVL.

V and J are TRBV20-1 and TRBJ1-5, with 8 bases that match TRBD1. The CDR3 is 16 amino acids. Unmatched junction bases numbered 7, after V lost 3 bases and J lost 0 bases. CDR1 DFQATT and CDR2 SNEGSKA come from the germline V gene (reference sequence). This CDR3 reads CSASTGQDNSNQPQHF. The DNA for the CDR3 is TGCAGTGCTAGTACGGGACAGGACAATAGCAATCAGCCCCAGCATTTT.

This clonotype was found many times. The chain carries TRBV10-3 and TRBJ1-1; 7 bases are shared with TRBD1. Unmatched junction bases numbered 7, after V lost 10 bases and J lost 11 bases. CDR3 length: 10 amino acids. In germline, CDR1 is ENHRY, CDR2 SYGVKD. The CDR3 coding sequence is TGTGCCAAAACGACAGGGTTCGCTTTCTTT. It specifies CAKTTGFAFF.

This clonotype was recorded a few times. This sequence joins TRBV7-2 and TRBJ1-2, with a tentative D call TRBD1 (6 bases). Trimming left V 5 bases short and J 8 bases short, with 15 bases between. Germline V gene lookup returns CDR1 SGHTA and CDR2 FQGNSA. The CDR3 has 13 amino acids. The CDR3 region is CASSPGRGAGYTF. CDR3 nucleotide sequence: TGTGCCAGCAGCCCCGGCAGGGGCGCCGGCTACACCTTC.

Only a few counts were recorded for this clonotype. This rearrangement joins TRBV6-6 to TRBJ2-7, with TRBD2 matching 8 bases. This CDR3 has 12 residues. CDR1 and CDR2 from the germline V gene are MNHNY and SVGAGI (reference sequence). After removal of 4 bases from V and 6 bases from J, the junction contained 2 bases not matched to a gene. The CDR3 DNA follows: TGTGCCAGCAGTTCGGCGGGAGGCGAGCAGTACTTC. Translating gives CASSSAGGEQYF.

This clonotype showed up many times. J is TRBJ2-7 and V is TRBV7-2, with D possibly matching TRBD2 (6 bases). The CDR3 covers 14 residues. The V end lost 8 bases, the J end lost 7 bases, and 21 bases lay between the germline ends. CDR1 is SGHTA, CDR2 FQGNSA, per germline. The CDR3 coding sequence is TGTGCCAGCGCCAACAGCGGGTCTGGGGGGGAGCAGTACTTC. This sequence encodes CASANSGSGGEQYF.

This clonotype appeared many times. The gene calls are TRBV7-9 and TRBJ1-6, with D possibly TRBD1 on 5 matching bases. The CDR3 length is 15 residues. CDR1 is SEHNR and CDR2 is FQNEAQ in the germline V gene (reference sequence). V was shortened by 4 bases and J by 13 bases, with 20 bases between the two germline ends. The CDR3 loop is CASSWAVGGDDPLHF. The CDR3 DNA reads as TGTGCCAGCAGCTGGGCAGTTGGTGGGGACGATCCCCTCCACTTT.

CDR3: CASSLVGAQGEQYF. The CDR3 nucleotides are TGTGCCAGCAGCTTAGTGGGGGCCCAAGGCGAGCAGTACTTC. The chain employs TRBV11-2 and TRBJ2-7; the D gene is possibly TRBD1 (6 bases). CDR3 length: 14 amino acids. Trimming cost V 1 base and J 6 bases, with 13 bases left between them. Germline V lookup: CDR1 SGHAT, CDR2 FQNNGV.

With regard to this clonotype: A much larger clonotype is one base distant, so this may be a read error. For the CDR3, the DNA is TGCAGTGCCGATGACAGGGTCCCCCCCTACGGGCAGTACTTC. Translation: CSADDRVPPYGQYF. The rearrangement links TRBV20-1 to TRBJ2-7, with 7 bases fitting TRBD1. Germline assignment: CDR1 DFQATT and CDR2 SNEGSKA (reference sequence). CDR3 length: 14 amino acids.

The rearrangement links TRBV12-3 or TRBV12-4 to TRBJ2-3, with 10 nucleotides matching TRBD2. The CDR3 length is 15 residues. V dropped 5 bases and J dropped 1; count of bases not matched to a gene: 3. As DNA, the CDR3 is TGTGCCAGCAGTGTCGGACTAGCGGGCACAGATACGCAGTATTTT. It codes for CASSVGLAGTDTQYF.